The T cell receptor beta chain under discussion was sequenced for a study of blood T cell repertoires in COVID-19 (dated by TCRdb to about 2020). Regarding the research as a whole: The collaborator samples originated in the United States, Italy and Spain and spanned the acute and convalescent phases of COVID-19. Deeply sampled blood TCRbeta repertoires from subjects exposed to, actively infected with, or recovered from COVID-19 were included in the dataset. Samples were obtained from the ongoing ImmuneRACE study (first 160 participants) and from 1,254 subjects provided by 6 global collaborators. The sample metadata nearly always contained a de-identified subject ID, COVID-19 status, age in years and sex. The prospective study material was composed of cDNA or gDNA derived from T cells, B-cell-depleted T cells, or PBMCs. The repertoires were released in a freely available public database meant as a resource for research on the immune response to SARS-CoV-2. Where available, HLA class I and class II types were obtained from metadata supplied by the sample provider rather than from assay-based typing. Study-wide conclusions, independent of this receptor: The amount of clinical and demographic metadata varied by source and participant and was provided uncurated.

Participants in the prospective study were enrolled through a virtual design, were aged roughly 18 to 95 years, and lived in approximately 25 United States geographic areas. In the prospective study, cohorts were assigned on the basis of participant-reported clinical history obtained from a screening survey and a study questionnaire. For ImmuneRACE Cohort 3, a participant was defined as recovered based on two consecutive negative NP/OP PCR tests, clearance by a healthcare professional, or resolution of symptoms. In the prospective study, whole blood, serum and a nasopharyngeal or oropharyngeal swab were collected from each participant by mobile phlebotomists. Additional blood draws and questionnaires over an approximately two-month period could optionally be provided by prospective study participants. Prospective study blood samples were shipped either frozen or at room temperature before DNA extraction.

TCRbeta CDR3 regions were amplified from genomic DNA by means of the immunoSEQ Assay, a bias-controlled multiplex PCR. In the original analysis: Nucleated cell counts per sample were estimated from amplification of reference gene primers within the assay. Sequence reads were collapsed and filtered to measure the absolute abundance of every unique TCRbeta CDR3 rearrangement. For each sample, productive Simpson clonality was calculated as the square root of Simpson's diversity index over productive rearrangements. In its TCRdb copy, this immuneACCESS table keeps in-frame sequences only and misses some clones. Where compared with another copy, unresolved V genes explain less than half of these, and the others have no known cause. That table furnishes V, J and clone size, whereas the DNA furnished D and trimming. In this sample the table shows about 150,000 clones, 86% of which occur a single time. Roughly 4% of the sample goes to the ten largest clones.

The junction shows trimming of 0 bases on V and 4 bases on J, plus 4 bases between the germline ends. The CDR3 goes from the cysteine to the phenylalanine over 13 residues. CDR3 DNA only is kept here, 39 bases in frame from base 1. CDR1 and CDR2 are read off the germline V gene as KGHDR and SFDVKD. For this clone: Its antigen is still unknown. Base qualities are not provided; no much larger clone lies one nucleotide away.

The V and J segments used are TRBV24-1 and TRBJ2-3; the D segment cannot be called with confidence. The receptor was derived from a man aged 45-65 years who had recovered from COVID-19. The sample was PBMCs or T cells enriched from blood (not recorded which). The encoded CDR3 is CATSDLSPDTQYF. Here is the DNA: TGTGCCACCAGTGATTTGAGCCCAGATACGCAGTATTTT.